Listed below are T cell receptor beta chains from one sample, sequenced in a study of untreated major depressive disorder. Generated by immunoSEQ multiplex PCR, the TCRdb table keeps only in-frame clones and is missing some. The data show approximately 13,000 clones, around 90% seen once. Sequenced: CD4+ T cells from PBMCs. Source of these receptors: a man younger than 40 with major depressive disorder. CDR3s include the opening cysteine and the closing phenylalanine or tryptophan. Fields, in order: J gene, D gene, clone size, V gene, CDR3 protein, CDR3 DNA. D genes are given only for firm matches. The size of a clone is reported for some rows only, either as once, few or many, or as a class for expanded clones.

TRBJ2-2 | NA | NA | TRBV5-1 | CASSLQGRGTGELFF | TGCGCCAGCAGCTTGCAGGGGCGGGGGACCGGGGAGCTGTTTTTT
TRBJ2-7 | NA | once | TRBV5-1 | CASSQLPSGEQYF | TGCGCCAGCAGCCAACTGCCATCGGGAGAGCAGTACTTC
TRBJ1-2 | NA | NA | TRBV5-1 | CASSFSSGPNYGYTF | TGCGCCAGCAGCTTTTCGTCAGGCCCTAACTATGGCTACACCTTC
TRBJ2-2 | NA | NA | TRBV7-8 | CASSLEGRTNTGELFF | TGTGCCAGCAGCTTAGAAGGCAGAACGAACACCGGGGAGCTGTTTTTT
TRBJ2-5 | NA | NA | TRBV9 | CASSSRPGETQYF | TGTGCCAGCAGCTCCCGCCCAGGAGAGACCCAGTACTTC
TRBJ2-5 | NA | NA | TRBV30 | CAWSRSKTQYF | TGTGCCTGGAGCCGGTCGAAGACCCAGTACTTC
TRBJ1-1 | TRBD1 | NA | TRBV7-9 | CASSWTGGTEAFF | TGTGCCAGCAGCTGGACAGGGGGCACTGAAGCTTTCTTT
TRBJ1-4 | TRBD1 | NA | TRBV5-1 | CASSLMSGGNNEKLFF | TGCGCCAGCAGCTTGATGTCAGGGGGCAATAATGAAAAACTGTTTTTT
TRBJ2-7 | TRBD2 | NA | TRBV28 | CASSLLAGAGNEQYF | TGTGCCAGCAGTTTATTAGCGGGGGCGGGGAACGAGCAGTACTTC
TRBJ1-1 | NA | NA | TRBV7-9 | CASSLEGGNGAFF | TGTGCCAGCAGCTTAGAGGGCGGTAACGGGGCTTTCTTT
TRBJ2-2 | NA | NA | TRBV19 | CASNPALNTGELFF | TGTGCCAGTAACCCAGCTCTAAACACCGGGGAGCTGTTTTTT
TRBJ1-1 | NA | few | TRBV9 | CASSVSFGGTEAFF | TGTGCCAGCAGCGTATCCTTCGGGGGCACTGAAGCTTTCTTT
TRBJ2-3 | NA | once | TRBV2 | CASRLGDTQYF | TGTGCCAGCAGACTAGGAGATACGCAGTATTTT
TRBJ1-3 | NA | NA | TRBV19 | CASSIGPGRKAGNTIYF | TGTGCCAGTAGTATAGGACCGGGGCGAAAAGCTGGAAACACCATATATTTT
TRBJ2-3 | NA | NA | TRBV7-2 | CASSGPFDTQYF | TGTGCCAGCAGCGGACCCTTTGATACGCAGTATTTT
TRBJ1-6 | NA | NA | TRBV13 | CASSLGGRGSPLHF | TGTGCCAGCAGCTTAGGTGGCCGGGGATCACCCCTCCACTTT
TRBJ1-1 | NA | NA | TRBV7-2 | CASSFRQNTEAFF | TGTGCCAGCAGCTTTAGGCAGAACACTGAAGCTTTCTTT
TRBJ1-2 | TRBD1 | NA | TRBV5-1 | CASSVGQNYGYTF | TGCGCCAGCTCCGTGGGACAGAACTATGGCTACACCTTC
TRBJ2-7 | NA | NA | TRBV6-6 | CASKPPGFAGEQYF | TGTGCCAGCAAGCCCCCCGGGTTCGCGGGGGAGCAGTACTTC
TRBJ1-5 | NA | NA | TRBV28 | CASRPPREAGGDQPQHF | TGTGCCAGCAGGCCCCCCCGGGAAGCCGGAGGCGATCAGCCCCAGCATTTT
TRBJ2-3 | NA | NA | TRBV5-1 | CASSWVVSTDTQYF | TGCGCCAGCAGCTGGGTGGTTAGCACAGATACGCAGTATTTT
TRBJ1-1 | NA | NA | TRBV9 | CASSVDLRANTEAFF | TGTGCCAGCAGCGTAGACCTCAGGGCTAACACTGAAGCTTTCTTT
TRBJ1-2 | TRBD1 | NA | TRBV6-4 | CASSAEAGTGADGYTF | TGTGCCAGCAGTGCCGAAGCAGGGACAGGGGCAGATGGCTACACCTTC
TRBJ2-7 | NA | once | TRBV11-2 | CASSLGDRIYEQYF | TGTGCCAGCAGCTTAGGAGACAGAATCTACGAGCAGTACTTC
TRBJ1-1 | NA | NA | TRBV5-1 | CASTKDGNTEAFF | TGCGCCAGCACCAAGGACGGGAACACTGAAGCTTTCTTT
TRBJ1-4 | NA | NA | TRBV10-3 | CAISGGREKLFF | TGTGCCATCAGTGGAGGGAGGGAAAAACTGTTTTTT
TRBJ2-2 | NA | NA | TRBV5-6 | CASSSAGPVEELFF | TGTGCCAGCAGCTCCGCGGGGCCCGTGGAGGAGCTGTTTTTT
TRBJ1-5 | NA | NA | TRBV6-1 | CASSEAWSPGNQPQHF | TGTGCCAGCAGTGAAGCGTGGTCCCCGGGCAATCAGCCCCAGCATTTT
TRBJ2-5 | NA | NA | TRBV5-1 | CASSFAQETQYF | TGCGCCAGCAGCTTTGCCCAAGAGACCCAGTACTTC
TRBJ1-4 | NA | NA | TRBV15 | CATSRDSSASNEKLFF | TGTGCCACCAGCAGAGATTCCTCAGCCTCTAATGAAAAACTGTTTTTT
TRBJ1-5 | NA | NA | TRBV5-6 | CASSLGQINQPQHF | TGTGCCAGCAGCCTTGGACAGATTAATCAGCCCCAGCATTTT
TRBJ1-2 | NA | NA | TRBV6-5 | CASSRQATNYGYTF | TGTGCCAGCAGTCGGCAGGCAACTAACTATGGCTACACCTTC
TRBJ1-3 | NA | NA | TRBV7-9 | CASSYGQTSGNTIYF | TGTGCCAGCAGCTACGGGCAAACCTCTGGAAACACCATATATTTT
TRBJ2-5 | NA | NA | TRBV5-1 | CASSSDWGVETQYF | TGCGCCAGCAGCTCTGATTGGGGCGTAGAGACCCAGTACTTC